This entry concerns a single T cell receptor beta chain. This clonotype was found a few times. The target of this receptor is not known. No base qualities exist here, and no much larger clone lies one base off it. Sequencing was performed on an Illumina HiSeq 1500. TCRdb reanalyzed the raw reads on its own, using fastp at Q25 for trimming and MiXCR for clone calling, and kept in-frame beta chains. Rows with one shared CDR3 protein collapse into an entry with the most common genes and DNA. The sample table shows about 71,000 distinct CDR3 sequences, and around 20% are seen once. 55% to 75% of the sample lies in the top ten. What the treatment or condition label conveys for this sample: in vitro stimulation with specific CMV peptide epitopes to enrich CMV-specific T cells. These data come from a study of T cell repertoires in cytomegalovirus infection (dated by TCRdb to the late 2010s). In the study overall: Alongside well-studied HLA-B-restricted epitopes, the peptide stimulations were aimed at recently identified HLA-C-restricted CMV epitopes, whose presentation resists viral immunomodulation. The HLA type of each donor mattered for the analysis, because public TCR beta signatures pointed to carriage of CMV infection along with the matching HLA type.

From the germline V gene, CDR1 is SGHTA and CDR2 is FQGNSA. Counted from cysteine to phenylalanine, this CDR3 has 14 amino acids. Of the read, only the CDR3 DNA is kept; its 42 bases are in frame from base 1. The trim is 5 bases for V and 4 bases for J, with a gap of 12 bases between the germline ends. Broad study findings and their caveats: The ex vivo response was dominated by HLA-C-restricted CMV-specific TCR beta clonotypes, which also provided the single most frequent clonotype in two of eight donors. Cumulative frequency of public TCR beta family members discriminated carriers of CMV infection plus the relevant HLA type in this cohort and an independent roughly 330-donor cohort.

The TCR was taken from a human donor in good health (CMV status not recorded). Some clones in this sample may be carry-over from other donors' samples. This specimen consisted of CD8+ T cells from cultured PBMCs, obtained from culture after CMV antigen stimulation. This chain is built from TRBV7-2 and TRBJ2-1; the D gene is possibly TRBD2, with 7 bases matching. CDR3 loop: CASSHEGGYNEQFF. The nucleotides read TGTGCCAGCAGCCATGAGGGGGGGTACAATGAGCAGTTCTTC. With the portions outside the CDR3 filled from the reference TRBV7-2 and TRBJ2-1 genes, the complete variable region becomes GAGVSQSPSNKVTEKGKDVELRCDPISGHTALYWYRQSLGQGLEFLIYFQGNSAPDKSGLPSDRFSAERTGGSVSTLTIQRTQQEDSAVYLCASSHEGGYNEQFFGPGTRLTVL.